The T cell receptor beta chain under discussion was sequenced for a study of shared clonotypes between healthy human individuals (dated by TCRdb to 2018 to 2020). Concerning the study at large: A couple of women and a few men aged 18 to 49 years were included in the cohort. The study deeply sequenced blood TCR repertoires of 5 or 6 healthy adults to estimate repertoire size and the extent of clonotype sharing between individuals. Different laboratories and diverse techniques were used to prepare libraries and sequence TCR repertoires, to increase sequencing depth and limit assay-specific biases. Leukapheresis yielded between about 0.94 and 9 billion PBMCs per donor. What the study reported, not specific to this receptor: Sampling was restricted to blood, and TCR repertoires in tissues likely differ from the TCR repertoires found in blood. Based on pairwise subsampling, the degree of clonotype sharing among donors was expected to be affected by sequencing depth. Because the study included only a small number of donors, the genetic and exposure-history diversity represented was limited.

Via the germline V gene, CDR1 is SNHLY and CDR2 FYNNEI. Trimming takes 4 bases from V and 6 bases from J, and the germline ends sit 13 bases apart. From the cysteine up to the phenylalanine, the CDR3 has a length of 15 residues. The sequence is cut down to CDR3 DNA, 45 bases in frame from base 1. A word on this clone: Its cognate antigen has yet to be identified. No per-base quality is available; no much larger clone lies one base away.

TCR CDR3 regions were amplified from genomic DNA by multiplex PCR using the deep immunoSEQ assay. For each cell subset, the extracted genomic DNA was distributed evenly across all wells of several immunoSEQ 96-well plates, and each plate served as one replicate. For unsorted PBMC, around 0.3 ug genomic DNA, equal to around 30,000 T cell genomes, was loaded into each replicate PCR. Ten immunoSEQ deep assay plates were used to sequence the unsorted PBMC genomic DNA. The purified libraries were quantified using a Qubit 3.0 fluorometer, sized with a Bioanalyzer 2100, and then quantified again using the KAPA Library Quantification kit. Each immunoSEQ 96-well plate was sequenced on its own single-read 150-cycle Illumina NextSeq 550 flow cell. Concerning the study's data processing: Because the immunoSEQ output included only junctional sequences and no quality scores, the filtering could not be the same as the filtering used for full-length reads. To assign V/J genes and CDR3, sequences were annotated against IMGT germline references using PyIR, a Python wrapper for IgBLAST v1.9. Reads were removed for weak V/J assignments (E-value above 1e-6), missing CDR3, stop codons, out-of-frame junctions, or ambiguous translated residues. V3J clonotypes were defined as sequences sharing an identical inferred V gene, J gene, and CDR3 amino acid sequence. Percentage overlap between repertoires was computed as shared unique clonotypes divided by the size of the smaller repertoire. RTK rarefaction, the Chao1 estimator, and Recon v2.1 estimates of unobserved clonotypes were used to assess repertoire richness. The immuneACCESS repertoire file appears here via TCRdb, limited to in-frame rearrangements. These files lack a portion of the clones; in checked studies, under half of the deficit traces to unresolved V genes, and the cause of the others is not known. V and J calls and clone size are those listed in that table; D and trimming were worked out from the DNA. Counted in this sample were about 460,000 clones; about 74% of them appeared once. The ten largest clonotypes hold about 11% of the sample.

The donors were healthy, HIV-negative adults with no recently reported acute infections or vaccinations. Every donor was a Caucasian adult living in Nashville, Tennessee, USA. In the unsorted samples, 90 million to 100 million PBMCs were counted, and genomic DNA was extracted using the QIAamp DNA Blood Mini kit. After blood collection by leukapheresis, PBMCs were isolated using Ficoll-Histopaque density gradient centrifugation and then cryopreserved in the vapor phase of liquid nitrogen. The sequence derives from a woman in her thirties or forties in good health. Some clones in this sample may be carry-over from other donors' samples. The rearrangement joined TRBV2 to TRBJ2-6; no confident D gene assignment can be made. The sequenced material came from PBMCs. CDR3 region: CASSAPMGSANVLTF. The nucleotides read TGTGCCAGCAGTGCCCCAATGGGATCGGCCAACGTCCTGACTTTC.